This TCR beta chain came from a study of T-cell memory formation after mild COVID-19. Study at large: TCR clusters largely stayed donor specific.

UMIs and sample barcodes were carried by the TCR alpha and TCR beta cDNA libraries that 5'RACE produced using constant-segment primers. Via MiXCR, TCRdb re-called the 5' RACE reads, giving one row per CDR3 protein. The sample lists hundreds of thousands of distinct CDR3 sequences, around a sixth seen once, with about a fifth in the top ten. Trimming left V 6 bases short and J 0 bases short, with 8 bases between. From germline, CDR1 is DFQATT and CDR2 SNEGSKA (reference sequence). The CDR3 contains 12 residues. The chain carries TRBV20-1 and TRBJ1-1; D is unresolved. This receptor was identified in a man between 18 and 29 years old who had mild COVID-19 (a few samples of this study predate the infection). Cell type and time point are not known. The sequenced sample was PBMCs or a T cell subset sorted from them (not recorded which). The CDR3 spells CSADRVNTEAFF. CDR3 DNA sequence: TGCAGTGCGGATCGCGTGAACACTGAAGCTTTCTTT.